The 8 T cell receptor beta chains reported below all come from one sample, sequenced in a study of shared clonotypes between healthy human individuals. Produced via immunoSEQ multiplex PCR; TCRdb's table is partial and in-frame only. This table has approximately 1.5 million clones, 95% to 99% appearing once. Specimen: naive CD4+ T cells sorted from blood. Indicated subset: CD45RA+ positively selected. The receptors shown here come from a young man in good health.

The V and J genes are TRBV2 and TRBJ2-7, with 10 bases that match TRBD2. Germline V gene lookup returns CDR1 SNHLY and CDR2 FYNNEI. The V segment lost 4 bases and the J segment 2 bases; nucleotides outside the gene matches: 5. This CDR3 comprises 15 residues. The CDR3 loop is CASSALAGVPYEQYF. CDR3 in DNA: TGTGCCAGCAGTGCGCTAGCGGGAGTTCCCTACGAGCAGTACTTC.

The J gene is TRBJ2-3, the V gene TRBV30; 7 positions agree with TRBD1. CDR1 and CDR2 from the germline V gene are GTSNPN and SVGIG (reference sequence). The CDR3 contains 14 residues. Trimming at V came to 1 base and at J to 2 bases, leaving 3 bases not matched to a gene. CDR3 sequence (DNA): TGTGCCTGGAGTGGGGGGACAGTCACAGATACGCAGTATTTT. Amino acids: CAWSGGTVTDTQYF.

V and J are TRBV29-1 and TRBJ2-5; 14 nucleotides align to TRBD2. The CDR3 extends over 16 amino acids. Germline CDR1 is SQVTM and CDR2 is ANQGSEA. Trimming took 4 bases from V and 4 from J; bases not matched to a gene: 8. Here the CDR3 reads CSVGSGTSGSTETQYF. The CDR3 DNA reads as TGCAGCGTTGGATCCGGGACTAGCGGGAGCACAGAGACCCAGTACTTC.

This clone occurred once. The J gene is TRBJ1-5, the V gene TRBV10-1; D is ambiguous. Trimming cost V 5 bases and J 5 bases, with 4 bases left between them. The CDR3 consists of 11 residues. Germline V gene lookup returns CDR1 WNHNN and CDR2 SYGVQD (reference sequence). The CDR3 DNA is TGCGCCAGCAGTAAGGATCAGCCCCAGCATTTT. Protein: CASSKDQPQHF.

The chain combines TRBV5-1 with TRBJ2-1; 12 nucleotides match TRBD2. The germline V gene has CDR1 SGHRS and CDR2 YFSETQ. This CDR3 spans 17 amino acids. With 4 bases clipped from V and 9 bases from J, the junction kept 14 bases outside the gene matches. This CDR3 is CASSPPLEASGRGEQFF. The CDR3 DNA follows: TGCGCCAGCAGCCCACCCCTTGAGGCTAGCGGGAGGGGTGAGCAGTTCTTC.

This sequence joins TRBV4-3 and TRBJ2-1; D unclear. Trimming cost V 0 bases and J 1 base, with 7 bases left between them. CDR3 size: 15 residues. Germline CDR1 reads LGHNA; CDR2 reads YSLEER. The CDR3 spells CASSQDASSYNEQFF. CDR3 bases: TGCGCCAGCAGCCAAGATGCGAGTTCCTACAATGAGCAGTTCTTC.

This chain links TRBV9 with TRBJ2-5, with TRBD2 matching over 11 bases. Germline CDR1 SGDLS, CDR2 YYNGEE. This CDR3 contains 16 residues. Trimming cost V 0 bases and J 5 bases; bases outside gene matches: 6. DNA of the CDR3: TGTGCCAGCAGCGTAGCTAGCGGGAGGTTGGTGGAGACCCAGTACTTC. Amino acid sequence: CASSVASGRLVETQYF.

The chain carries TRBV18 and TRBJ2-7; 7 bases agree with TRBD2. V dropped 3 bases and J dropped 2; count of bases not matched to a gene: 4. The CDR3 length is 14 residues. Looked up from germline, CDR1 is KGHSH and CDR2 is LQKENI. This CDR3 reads CASSPTSITYEQYF. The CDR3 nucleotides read TGTGCCAGCTCACCGACTAGCATTACCTACGAGCAGTACTTC.